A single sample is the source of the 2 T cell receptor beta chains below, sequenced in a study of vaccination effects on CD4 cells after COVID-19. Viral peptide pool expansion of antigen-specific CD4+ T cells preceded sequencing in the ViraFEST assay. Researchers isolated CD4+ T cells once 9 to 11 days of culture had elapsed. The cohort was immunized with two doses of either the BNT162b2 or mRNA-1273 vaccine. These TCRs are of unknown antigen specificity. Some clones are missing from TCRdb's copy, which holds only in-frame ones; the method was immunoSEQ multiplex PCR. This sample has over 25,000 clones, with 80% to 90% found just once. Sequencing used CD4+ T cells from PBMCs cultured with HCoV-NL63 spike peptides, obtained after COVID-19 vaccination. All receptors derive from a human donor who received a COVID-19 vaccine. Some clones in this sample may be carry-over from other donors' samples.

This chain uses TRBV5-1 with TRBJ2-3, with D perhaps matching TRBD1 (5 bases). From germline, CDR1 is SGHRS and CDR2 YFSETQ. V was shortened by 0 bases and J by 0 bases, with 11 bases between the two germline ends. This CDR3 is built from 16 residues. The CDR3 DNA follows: TGCGCCAGCAGCTTGGTGGGCAGGGAAAGCACAGATACGCAGTATTTT. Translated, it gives CASSLVGRESTDTQYF.

Here the CDR3 reads CAWSVRTGYNEKLFF. The CDR3 region has the DNA TGTGCCTGGAGTGTGCGGACAGGGTATAATGAAAAACTGTTTTTT. The V call is TRBV30, the J call TRBJ1-4, with 8 bases lining up with TRBD1. The CDR3 sequence is 15 residues long. Germline CDR1 is GTSNPN and CDR2 is SVGIG (reference sequence). With V trimmed by 0 bases and J by 4 bases, 4 bases remained unmatched.